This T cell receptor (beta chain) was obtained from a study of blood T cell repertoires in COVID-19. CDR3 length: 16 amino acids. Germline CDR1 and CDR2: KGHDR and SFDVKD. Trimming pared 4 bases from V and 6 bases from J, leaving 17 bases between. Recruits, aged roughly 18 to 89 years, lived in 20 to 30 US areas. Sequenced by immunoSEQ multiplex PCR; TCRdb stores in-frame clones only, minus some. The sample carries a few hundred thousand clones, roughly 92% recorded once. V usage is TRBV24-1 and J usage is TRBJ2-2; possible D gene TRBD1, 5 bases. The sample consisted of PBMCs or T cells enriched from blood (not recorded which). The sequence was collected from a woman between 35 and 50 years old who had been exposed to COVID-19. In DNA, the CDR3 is TGTGCCACCAGTGAGGCTCCAGGGCGCCCCGCCGGGGAGCTGTTTTTT. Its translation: CATSEAPGRPAGELFF.